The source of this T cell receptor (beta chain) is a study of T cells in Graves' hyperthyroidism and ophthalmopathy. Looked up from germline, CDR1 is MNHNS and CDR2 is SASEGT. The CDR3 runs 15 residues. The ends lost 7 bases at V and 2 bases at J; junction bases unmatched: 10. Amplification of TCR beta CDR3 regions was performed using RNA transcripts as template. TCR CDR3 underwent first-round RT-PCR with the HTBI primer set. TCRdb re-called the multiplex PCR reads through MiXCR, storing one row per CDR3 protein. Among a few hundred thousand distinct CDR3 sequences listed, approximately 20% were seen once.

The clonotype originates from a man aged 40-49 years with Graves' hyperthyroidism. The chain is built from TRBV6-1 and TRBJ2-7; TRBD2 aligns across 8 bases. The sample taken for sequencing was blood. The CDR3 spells CASNRGGIGTYEQYF. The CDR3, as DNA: TGTGCCAGCAACCGGGGGGGAATCGGTACCTACGAGCAGTACTTC.